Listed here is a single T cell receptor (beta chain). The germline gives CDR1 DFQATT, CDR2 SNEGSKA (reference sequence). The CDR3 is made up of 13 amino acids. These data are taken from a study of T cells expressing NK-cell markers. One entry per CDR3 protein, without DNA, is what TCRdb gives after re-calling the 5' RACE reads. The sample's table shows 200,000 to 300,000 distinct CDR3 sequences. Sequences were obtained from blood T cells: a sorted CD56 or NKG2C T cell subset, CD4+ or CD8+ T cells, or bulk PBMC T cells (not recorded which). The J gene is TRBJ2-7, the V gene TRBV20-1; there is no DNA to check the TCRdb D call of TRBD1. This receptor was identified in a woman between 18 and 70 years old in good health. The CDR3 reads CSARPGVSYEQYF.